Below, 9 T cell receptor beta chains from the same sample are listed, as sequenced in a study of blood T cells in healthy people across ages. For the second PCR, which ran for 7 to 11 cycles, a sample-barcoded 5' primer and a J-beta primer mix were used. TCRdb re-called the 5' RACE reads through MiXCR, storing one row per CDR3 protein. This sample has 650,000 or so distinct CDR3 sequences, with 52% found just once. The sample consisted of blood. Receptors were obtained from an elderly woman in good health.

At least ten counts were recorded for this clonotype. The rearrangement links TRBV7-2 to TRBJ2-3; the D gene is possibly TRBD2 (5 bases). Trimming cost V 3 bases and J 1 base, with 11 bases left between them. The CDR3 is made up of 15 amino acids. Germline CDR1 SGHTA, CDR2 FQGNSA. The CDR3 DNA reads as TGTGCCAGCAGCTTCGTCAGCGGACGCACAGATACGCAGTATTTT. Amino acids: CASSFVSGRTDTQYF.

The rearrangement joins TRBV5-1 to TRBJ1-6, with TRBD1 as a possible D gene (6 bases). The CDR3 runs 15 residues. V gave up 1 base and J gave up 5 bases, with 10 bases separating them. Germline-derived CDR1 and CDR2 are SGHRS and YFSETQ. In nucleotides, the CDR3 is TGCGCCAGCAGCTTGTGGGGGCTCAATAATTCACCCCTCCACTTT. Translated: CASSLWGLNNSPLHF.

The chain links TRBV20-1 to TRBJ2-7; D remains ambiguous. Germline V gene lookup returns CDR1 DFQATT and CDR2 SNEGSKA (reference sequence). This CDR3 contains 13 residues. V lost 3 bases and J 4 bases, leaving 13 bases between the germline ends. CDR3: CSASRLADYEQYF. In DNA, the CDR3 is TGCAGTGCTAGCCGTTTAGCCGATTACGAGCAGTACTTC.

V gene TRBV9 combines with J gene TRBJ2-3; 7 bases fit TRBD2. Germline CDR1 reads SGDLS; CDR2 reads YYNGEE. The length of the CDR3 is 16 residues. The V gene end was trimmed by 0 bases and the J gene end by 6 bases; junction bases not matched to a gene: 10. Here the CDR3 DNA reads TGTGCCAGCAGCGTAGCAGGGCGGGAGAGAGGGGATACGCAGTATTTT. This codes for CASSVAGRERGDTQYF.

The rearrangement uses TRBV7-2 and TRBJ2-1; weak D call: TRBD2 (5 bases). Germline V gene data show CDR1 as SGHTA and CDR2 as FQGNSA. CDR3 length: 14 amino acids. V dropped 5 bases and J dropped 3 bases, with 11 bases sitting between them. In DNA, the CDR3 is TGTGCCAGCAGCCTCACTAGAAACTACAATGAGCAGTTCTTC. This encodes CASSLTRNYNEQFF.

The V call is TRBV5-1, the J call TRBJ2-3, with D tentatively TRBD2 (7 bases). This CDR3 is built from 16 residues. The V end lost 4 bases, the J end lost 2 bases, and 17 bases lay between the germline ends. Germline CDR1 is SGHRS and CDR2 is YFSETQ. The CDR3 sequence: CASSNRGASLTDTQYF. In DNA, the CDR3 is TGCGCCAGCAGCAACCGGGGGGCCTCTCTCACAGATACGCAGTATTTT.

In the case of this clonotype: The CDR3 end shows no conserved phenylalanine or tryptophan, and so a read error is likely. The chain combines TRBV20-1 with TRBJ1-6; D may be TRBD1 (5 bases). The CDR3 loop spans 16 amino acids. Germline V gene lookup returns CDR1 DFQATT and CDR2 SNEGSKA (reference sequence). DNA for the CDR3: TGCAGTGCTAGGGTGGCAGGGAAGAATGATAATTCACCACTCCACGTT. It codes for CSARVAGKNDNSPLHV.

This clonotype has at least ten counts. The gene calls are TRBV9 and TRBJ2-3, with D possibly TRBD2 on 5 matching bases. The CDR3 consists of 14 residues. Germline V CDR1 and CDR2: SGDLS, YYNGEE. V gave up 0 bases and J gave up 4 bases, with 9 bases separating them. The CDR3 sequence: CASSVGGSSDTQYF. The CDR3 DNA reads as TGTGCCAGCAGCGTAGGAGGGAGCTCAGATACGCAGTATTTT. The full variable domain, completed using reference TRBV9 and TRBJ2-3, is DSGVTQTPKHLITATGQRVTLRCSPRSGDLSVYWYQQSLDQGLQFLIQYYNGEERAKGNILERFSAQQFPDLHSELNLSSLELGDSALYFCASSVGGSSDTQYFGPGTRLTVL.

This clonotype was picked up many times. The rearrangement uses TRBV5-1 and TRBJ2-1; D is possibly TRBD1 (5 bases). This CDR3 comprises 13 residues. Trimming left V 4 bases short and J 5 bases short, with 10 bases between. The germline V gene encodes CDR1 SGHRS and CDR2 YFSETQ. The CDR3 region is CASSSRDHNEQFF. Written as DNA, the CDR3 is TGCGCCAGCAGCAGCAGGGATCACAATGAGCAGTTCTTC.